These 25 T cell receptor beta chains were sequenced from one sample in a study of T cells in Graves' hyperthyroidism and ophthalmopathy. What was amplified from RNA transcripts were TCR beta CDR3 regions. HTBI primers were used for first-round RT-PCR of the TCR CDR3. TCRdb independently ran MiXCR on the multiplex PCR reads; one entry per CDR3 protein. The sample lists around 340,000 distinct CDR3 sequences; 21% were seen once. Material: blood. These receptors were obtained from a woman aged 45 to 65 with Graves' hyperthyroidism.

For this clonotype: A much more abundant neighbour one base away suggests this may be a read error. This likely comes from a read error, as the CDR3 has no conserved phenylalanine or tryptophan at its end. The rearrangement joins TRBV18 to TRBJ1-1; D remains ambiguous. Germline lookup yields CDR1 KGHSH and CDR2 LQKENI. Trimming removed 1 base at V and 0 bases at J, with 9 bases between. The CDR3 is made up of 15 amino acids. The CDR3 sequence is CASSPLIGVNTEAFY. CDR3 DNA sequence: TGTGCCAGCTCACCACTTATCGGGGTGAACACTGAAGCTTTCTAT.

This clonotype was counted at least ten times. The CDR3 spells CASSADRYQPQHF. DNA of the CDR3: TGTGCCAGCAGCGCGGACAGGTATCAGCCCCAGCATTTT. The V and J genes are TRBV7-9 and TRBJ1-5, with 7 nucleotides matching TRBD1. The CDR3 loop spans 13 amino acids. Germline V gene lookup returns CDR1 SEHNR and CDR2 FQNEAQ (reference sequence). Trimming removed 5 bases from V and 5 bases from J; junction bases left unmatched: 3.

Remarks on this clonotype: This may be a read error, as it is one base from a much larger clone. This chain links TRBV6-1 with TRBJ1-2; maybe TRBD1 (6 bases). This CDR3 has 15 residues. V lost 11 bases and J 1 base, leaving 20 bases between the germline ends. Germline CDR1 MNHNS, CDR2 SASEGT. CDR3: CASRNAGGGNYGYTF. CDR3 bases: TGTGCCTCTCGGAATGCGGGGGGCGGTAACTATGGCTACACCTTC.

This clonotype was counted a few times. The chain joins TRBV9 to TRBJ2-5, with 13 bases lining up with TRBD2. The V and J ends lost 0 bases and 1 base, in that order; junction bases with no gene match: 0. The CDR3 runs to 16 residues. Germline CDR1 and CDR2: SGDLS and YYNGEE. The CDR3 region is CASSVGTSGGQETQYF. The CDR3 coding sequence is TGTGCCAGCAGCGTAGGGACTAGCGGGGGCCAAGAGACCCAGTACTTC.

This clonotype was seen at least ten times. The chain links TRBV12-3 or TRBV12-4 to TRBJ2-5, with TRBD2 identical over 12 bases. The trim removed 5 bases at V and 5 bases at J, leaving 6 bases unmatched. The CDR3 extends over 15 amino acids. The CDR3 loop is CASSPLAGGLETQYF. DNA of the CDR3: TGTGCCAGCAGTCCCCTAGCGGGGGGGCTTGAGACCCAGTACTTC.

This clonotype was counted ten times or more. V gene TRBV18 combines with J gene TRBJ1-1; D ambiguous. There are 14 residues in the CDR3. V gave up 2 bases and J gave up 2 bases, with 9 bases separating them. Germline CDR1 and CDR2: KGHSH and LQKENI. The CDR3 spells CASSPLDGNTEAFF. The CDR3, as DNA: TGTGCCAGCTCACCATTGGACGGCAACACTGAAGCTTTCTTT.

The V gene is TRBV19, the J gene TRBJ2-1; 12 bases fit TRBD2. The CDR3 extends over 15 amino acids. Unmatched junction bases numbered 4, after V lost 4 bases and J lost 6 bases. Germline V gene lookup returns CDR1 LNHDA and CDR2 SQIVND (reference sequence). DNA for the CDR3: TGTGCCAGTAGTACGGGACTAGCGGGTGCCAATGAGCAGTTCTTC. It codes for CASSTGLAGANEQFF.

The rearrangement links TRBV20-1 to TRBJ2-1, with unresolved D. V lost 3 bases to trimming and J lost 5 bases, with 14 bases between them. The CDR3 totals 14 residues. Germline-derived CDR1 and CDR2 are DFQATT and SNEGSKA (reference sequence). DNA of the CDR3: TGCAGTGCTAGCACTCTTGGACGTGACAATGAGCAGTTCTTC. Its protein product is CSASTLGRDNEQFF.

This clonotype has a count of ten or more. This sequence joins TRBV5-1 and TRBJ1-1; D uncertain. The CDR3 extends over 14 amino acids. Trimming took off 0 bases at V and 0 bases at J, with 6 bases between the two ends. Looked up from germline, CDR1 is SGHRS and CDR2 is YFSETQ. The CDR3 loop is CASSLGPMNTEAFF. In DNA, the CDR3 is TGCGCCAGCAGCTTGGGACCGATGAACACTGAAGCTTTCTTT.

The sample holds a few counts of this clonotype. This rearrangement joins TRBV2 to TRBJ2-7, with a weak D call TRBD1 (5 bases). V was cut by 4 bases and J by 0 bases, with 16 bases left in between. The germline gives CDR1 SNHLY, CDR2 FYNNEI. The CDR3 loop spans 16 amino acids. CDR3 DNA sequence: TGTGCCAGCAGTGCAAACCTCAGGGCTAGCTCCTACGAGCAGTACTTC. Translated, it gives CASSANLRASSYEQYF.

This clonotype was seen repeatedly, ten times or more. The J gene is TRBJ1-1, the V gene TRBV20-1; 10 bases map to TRBD1. There are 15 residues in the CDR3. V lost 0 bases and J lost 6; bases outside the gene matches: 7. Germline CDR1 and CDR2: DFQATT and SNEGSKA (reference sequence). The CDR3 protein is CSARDPGQGYAEAFF. The CDR3, as DNA: TGCAGTGCTAGAGATCCGGGACAGGGGTACGCTGAAGCTTTCTTT.

The V call is TRBV6-2 or TRBV6-3, the J call TRBJ2-2; the D gene is possibly TRBD1 (5 bases). The CDR3 is made up of 15 amino acids. The V gene's germline CDR1 is MNHEY and CDR2 SVGEGT. Trimming took 0 bases from V and 4 from J, leaving 9 bases between them. CDR3 nucleotide sequence: TGTGCCAGCAGTTACTCGGGGCAGTTCACCGGGGAGCTGTTTTTT. Its translation: CASSYSGQFTGELFF.

There are many counts of this clonotype. The V gene is TRBV28, the J gene TRBJ2-2; the D gene is possibly TRBD2 (6 bases). This CDR3 contains 14 residues. The ends were cut back, 4 bases at V and 8 bases at J, with 14 bases in the middle. Germline V gene lookup returns CDR1 MDHEN and CDR2 SYDVKM. CDR3: CASSSPLASGELFF. The CDR3 nucleotides read TGTGCCAGCAGTTCCCCGCTAGCGAGTGGGGAGCTGTTTTTT. Combining the CDR3 with reference TRBV28 and TRBJ2-2 gives the whole variable domain DVKVTQSSRYLVKRTGEKVFLECVQDMDHENMFWYRQDPGLGLRLIYFSYDVKMKEKGDIPEGYSVSREKKERFSLILESASTNQTSMYLCASSSPLASGELFFGEGSRLTVL.

The gene calls are TRBV11-2 and TRBJ2-7; D uncertain. Germline CDR1 SGHAT, CDR2 FQNNGV. The V and J ends lost 1 base and 3 bases respectively, with 10 bases between them. The CDR3 is 14 amino acids. The CDR3 region is CASSLGPAVYEQYF. CDR3 in DNA: TGTGCCAGCAGCTTAGGCCCGGCGGTCTACGAGCAGTACTTC.

The sample holds many counts of this clonotype. This sequence joins TRBV3-1 and TRBJ1-1; D call uncertain. This CDR3 region has 11 residues. Trimming took off 4 bases at V and 7 bases at J, with 7 bases between the two ends. Germline V gene sequence: CDR1 LGHDT, CDR2 YNNKEL (reference sequence). CDR3 coding DNA: TGTGCCAGCAGCCTCGCGAATGAAGCTTTCTTT. Its protein product is CASSLANEAFF.

This clonotype has at least ten counts. The CDR3 DNA is TGCAGTGCTAGTCCCGTAACTGGCAATCAGCCCCAGCATTTT. Translation gives CSASPVTGNQPQHF. The rearrangement links TRBV20-1 to TRBJ1-5, with D unclear. CDR3 length: 14 residues. Per germline, CDR1 DFQATT and CDR2 SNEGSKA (reference sequence). V gave up 3 bases and J gave up 2 bases, with 11 bases separating them.

The rearrangement uses TRBV11-3 and TRBJ2-4; D gene ambiguous. Germline assignment: CDR1 SGHNT and CDR2 YENEEA. V was trimmed by 2 bases and J by 2 bases, leaving 7 bases between them. This CDR3 region has 14 residues. The CDR3, as DNA: TGTGCCAGCAGCTTATATGATTCCAAAAACATTCAGTACTTC. It specifies CASSLYDSKNIQYF.

The genes are TRBV7-9 and TRBJ1-5; TRBD1 might be the D (6 bases). CDR3 size: 16 residues. Germline loops: CDR1 SEHNR, CDR2 FQNEAQ (reference sequence). Trimming pared 0 bases from V and 3 bases from J, leaving 12 bases between. The CDR3: CASSLADRSYNQPQHF. The DNA for the CDR3 is TGTGCCAGCAGCTTAGCGGACAGATCCTACAATCAGCCCCAGCATTTT.

This clonotype was counted ten times or more. The genes are TRBV3-1 and TRBJ2-3; a weak D match, TRBD1 (6 bases). Trimming removed 2 bases at V and 4 bases at J, with 10 bases between. Germline lookup yields CDR1 LGHDT and CDR2 YNNKEL (reference sequence). This CDR3 has 14 residues. CDR3 DNA sequence: TGTGCCAGCAGCCAAACAGGGTTGCCAGATACGCAGTATTTT. Its translation is CASSQTGLPDTQYF.

This clonotype came up many times. The chain employs TRBV28 and TRBJ1-1, with TRBD1 matching over 8 bases. The V and J ends lost 7 bases and 5 bases, in that order; junction bases with no gene match: 6. The CDR3 contains 13 residues. Germline loops: CDR1 MDHEN, CDR2 SYDVKM. CDR3 protein: CASIQGARTEAFF. In DNA, the CDR3 is TGTGCCAGCATCCAGGGGGCAAGGACTGAAGCTTTCTTT.

V usage is TRBV19 and J usage is TRBJ2-6; D ambiguous. This CDR3 has 15 residues. Trimming took 5 bases from V and 1 from J, leaving 9 bases between them. Germline lookup yields CDR1 LNHDA and CDR2 SQIVND (reference sequence). Here the CDR3 reads CASSAGRSGANVLTF. The CDR3 DNA sequence: TGTGCCAGTAGTGCCGGCCGTTCTGGGGCCAACGTCCTGACTTTC.

The chain has TRBV2 and TRBJ1-5; 9 bases match TRBD1. The CDR3 spans 18 residues. V shed 5 bases, J shed 0 bases, and the junction held 11 bases outside the gene matches. CDR1 is SNHLY and CDR2 is FYNNEI in the germline V gene. The CDR3 spells CASSLMGQGGYSNQPQHF. The CDR3 nucleotides are TGTGCCAGCAGTTTAATGGGACAGGGTGGATATAGCAATCAGCCCCAGCATTTT.

The chain combines TRBV6-2 or TRBV6-3 with TRBJ2-7; D ambiguous. The length of the CDR3 is 14 residues. V was shortened by 5 bases and J by 0 bases, with 11 bases between the two germline ends. CDR1 and CDR2 from the germline V gene are MNHEY and SVGEGT. CDR3 region: CASSPRAFSYEQYF. In DNA, the CDR3 is TGTGCCAGCAGTCCCCGGGCCTTCTCCTACGAGCAGTACTTC.

The table lists this clonotype with many counts. This chain joins TRBV11-3 and TRBJ1-4, with D uncertain. V was trimmed by 4 bases and J by 4 bases, leaving 7 bases between them. The CDR3 has 13 amino acids. Germline V lookup: CDR1 SGHNT, CDR2 YENEEA. CDR3 protein: CASSSIFNEKLFF. As DNA, the CDR3 is TGTGCCAGCAGCTCGATATTTAATGAAAAACTGTTTTTT. Based on the CDR3 plus reference TRBV11-3 and TRBJ1-4, the full variable domain is EAGVVQSPRYKIIEKKQPVAFWCNPISGHNTLYWYLQNLGQGPELLIRYENEEAVDDSQLPKDRFSAERLKGVDSTLKIQPAELGDSAVYLCASSSIFNEKLFFGSGTQLSVL.

This clonotype was seen at least ten times. The chain recombines TRBV7-9 with TRBJ2-7, with D unclear. V was trimmed by 3 bases and J by 0 bases, leaving 12 bases between them. The CDR3 contains 15 residues. Germline V gene lookup returns CDR1 SEHNR and CDR2 FQNEAQ (reference sequence). The CDR3 here is CASSFRGDGSYEQYF. In DNA, the CDR3 is TGTGCCAGCAGCTTCCGCGGCGACGGCTCCTACGAGCAGTACTTC.